The rows below give T cell receptor beta chains drawn from one sample of a study of blood T cells in healthy people across ages. TCRdb recomputed calls from the 5' RACE reads with MiXCR, one row per CDR3 protein. There are fewer than 700,000 distinct CDR3 sequences in the sample; around two fifths occur only once, and 25% to 35% lies in the top ten. Sequences were obtained from blood. The receptors come from a man at least 80 years old in good health. CDR3s include the opening cysteine and the closing phenylalanine or tryptophan. Fields, in order: CDR3 length, D gene, clone size, V gene, J gene, CDR3 DNA, CDR3 protein. The D gene is left open where the match is weak. Part of the rows lack a size; the others show once, few, many or a class for expanded clones.

cdr3_length: 19; d_call: TRBD2; clone_size: -; v_call: TRBV18; j_call: TRBJ2-7; cdr3_nt: TGTGCCAGCTCACCACAGGGGACTAGCGGGAGGGCCTTCACCTACGAGCAGTACTTC; cdr3_aa: CASSPQGTSGRAFTYEQYF
cdr3_length: 16; d_call: TRBD1; clone_size: few; v_call: TRBV6-5; j_call: TRBJ2-7; cdr3_nt: TGTGCCAGCAGAACCACCGGACAGGGGGATCGCTACGAGCAGTACTTC; cdr3_aa: CASRTTGQGDRYEQYF
cdr3_length: 15; d_call: TRBD1; clone_size: -; v_call: TRBV30; j_call: TRBJ2-7; cdr3_nt: TGTGCCTGGAGTGTACGAGGGGGCCAGTCCTACGAGCAGTACTTC; cdr3_aa: CAWSVRGGQSYEQYF
cdr3_length: 15; d_call: -; clone_size: few; v_call: TRBV2; j_call: TRBJ1-1; cdr3_nt: TGTGCCAGCAGTGAAGGACACGCTCTGAACACTGAAGCTTTCTTT; cdr3_aa: CASSEGHALNTEAFF
cdr3_length: 15; d_call: -; clone_size: -; v_call: TRBV19; j_call: TRBJ1-2; cdr3_nt: TGTGCCAGTAGTCCCGGGGACGGTCCAATCTATGGCTACACCTTC; cdr3_aa: CASSPGDGPIYGYTF
cdr3_length: 14; d_call: -; clone_size: -; v_call: TRBV2; j_call: TRBJ2-7; cdr3_nt: TGTGCCAGCAGTGAAAGGCTAACCTCCTACGAGCAGTACTTC; cdr3_aa: CASSERLTSYEQYF
cdr3_length: 13; d_call: -; clone_size: few; v_call: TRBV3-1; j_call: TRBJ2-1; cdr3_nt: TGTGCCAGCAGCCCGACTAGGTACAATGAGCAGTTCTTC; cdr3_aa: CASSPTRYNEQFF
cdr3_length: 16; d_call: -; clone_size: -; v_call: TRBV5-1; j_call: TRBJ2-5; cdr3_nt: TGCGCCAGCAGCTTGGGGCTAGGGGAATATCTGGGGACCCAGTACTTC; cdr3_aa: CASSLGLGEYLGTQYF
cdr3_length: 15; d_call: TRBD1; clone_size: -; v_call: TRBV7-2; j_call: TRBJ2-7; cdr3_nt: TGTGCCAGCAGCAGGGACAGGGGTGCTTCCTACGAGCAGTACTTC; cdr3_aa: CASSRDRGASYEQYF
cdr3_length: 17; d_call: TRBD1; clone_size: -; v_call: TRBV27; j_call: TRBJ1-1; cdr3_nt: TGTGCCAGCAGTTTATATGCCCCCAGACAGGGCGGGACTGAAGCTTTCTTT; cdr3_aa: CASSLYAPRQGGTEAFF
cdr3_length: 17; d_call: TRBD1; clone_size: few; v_call: TRBV6-2/TRBV6-3; j_call: TRBJ2-3; cdr3_nt: TGTGCCAGCAGTTACCCTTCGACAGGGGTCTTCGCAGATACGCAGTATTTT; cdr3_aa: CASSYPSTGVFADTQYF
cdr3_length: 16; d_call: -; clone_size: -; v_call: TRBV7-9; j_call: TRBJ2-5; cdr3_nt: TGTGCCAGCAGCTTTGCAAGGGGCTCCGACCAAGAGACCCAGTACTTC; cdr3_aa: CASSFARGSDQETQYF
cdr3_length: 14; d_call: -; clone_size: few; v_call: TRBV20-1; j_call: TRBJ2-5; cdr3_nt: TGCAGTGCTAGAGACATAGGGCAACGAAAGACCCAGTACTTC; cdr3_aa: CSARDIGQRKTQYF
cdr3_length: 15; d_call: TRBD1; clone_size: few; v_call: TRBV7-8; j_call: TRBJ2-3; cdr3_nt: TGTGCCAGCAGGGGGGACAGGGGGCTCGCAGATACGCAGTATTTT; cdr3_aa: CASRGDRGLADTQYF
cdr3_length: 15; d_call: TRBD1; clone_size: -; v_call: TRBV5-5; j_call: TRBJ2-7; cdr3_nt: TGTGTCAGCAGCTCAACCGGGACAGGGTACTACGAGCAGTACTTC; cdr3_aa: CVSSSTGTGYYEQYF
cdr3_length: 14; d_call: TRBD1; clone_size: -; v_call: TRBV24-1; j_call: TRBJ2-5; cdr3_nt: TGTGCCACCAGTGCCCTAAGGACAGGCCAGACCCAGTACTTC; cdr3_aa: CATSALRTGQTQYF
cdr3_length: 15; d_call: TRBD2; clone_size: few; v_call: TRBV7-3; j_call: TRBJ2-3; cdr3_nt: TGTGCCAGCAGCCGGGTGGCGGGAGTGAGAGATACGCAGTATTTT; cdr3_aa: CASSRVAGVRDTQYF
cdr3_length: 18; d_call: TRBD2; clone_size: -; v_call: TRBV27; j_call: TRBJ2-1; cdr3_nt: TGTGCCAGCAGTTTAGATTACTTTCTAGCGGAGACTTACAGTGAGCAGTTCTTC; cdr3_aa: CASSLDYFLAETYSEQFF
cdr3_length: 13; d_call: -; clone_size: -; v_call: TRBV9; j_call: TRBJ2-5; cdr3_nt: TGTGCCAGCAGCGTAGGGCTGGGAGGAGAGCAGTACTTC; cdr3_aa: CASSVGLGGEQYF
cdr3_length: 16; d_call: -; clone_size: -; v_call: TRBV20-1; j_call: TRBJ2-3; cdr3_nt: TGCAGTGCTAGATCCCCGACAGGTATTTGGACAGATACGCAGTATTTT; cdr3_aa: CSARSPTGIWTDTQYF
cdr3_length: 14; d_call: -; clone_size: few; v_call: TRBV6-1; j_call: TRBJ1-1; cdr3_nt: TGTGCCAGCAGTGAACGGGGTATGAACACTGAAGCTTTCTTT; cdr3_aa: CASSERGMNTEAFF
cdr3_length: 13; d_call: -; clone_size: -; v_call: TRBV28; j_call: TRBJ2-1; cdr3_nt: TGTGCCAGCAGTTTACCCCTTGGGGATGAGCAGTTCTTC; cdr3_aa: CASSLPLGDEQFF
cdr3_length: 15; d_call: TRBD1; clone_size: -; v_call: TRBV7-8; j_call: TRBJ2-2; cdr3_nt: TGTGCCAGCAGCTTAGGACAGGGTATTCCCGGGGAGCTGTTTTTT; cdr3_aa: CASSLGQGIPGELFF
cdr3_length: 15; d_call: TRBD1; clone_size: few; v_call: TRBV28; j_call: TRBJ1-1; cdr3_nt: TGTGCCAGCAGTTTACACGGACAGGGAGGCACTGAAGCTTTCTTT; cdr3_aa: CASSLHGQGGTEAFF
cdr3_length: 16; d_call: TRBD1; clone_size: many; v_call: TRBV29-1; j_call: TRBJ2-7; cdr3_nt: TGCAGCGCCATGAACACCGGGACAGGAGACTTCTACGAGCAGTACTTC; cdr3_aa: CSAMNTGTGDFYEQYF
cdr3_length: 14; d_call: -; clone_size: -; v_call: TRBV2; j_call: TRBJ1-1; cdr3_nt: TGTGCCAGGGGAGCCTCTGACCCGAACACTGAAGCTTTCTTT; cdr3_aa: CARGASDPNTEAFF
cdr3_length: 15; d_call: -; clone_size: -; v_call: TRBV7-2; j_call: TRBJ1-2; cdr3_nt: TGTGCCAGCAGCCAAGGGCAGGGGACTAACTATGGCTACACCTTC; cdr3_aa: CASSQGQGTNYGYTF
cdr3_length: 14; d_call: TRBD1; clone_size: few; v_call: TRBV27; j_call: TRBJ1-1; cdr3_nt: TGTGCCAGTGGGATCTTCGACAGGGGCTCGGAAGCTTTCTTT; cdr3_aa: CASGIFDRGSEAFF
cdr3_length: 14; d_call: -; clone_size: -; v_call: TRBV28; j_call: TRBJ1-1; cdr3_nt: TGTGCCAGCAGCAGACTGGGGTCGAGCACTGAAGCTTTCTTT; cdr3_aa: CASSRLGSSTEAFF
cdr3_length: 16; d_call: TRBD1; clone_size: -; v_call: TRBV6-2/TRBV6-3; j_call: TRBJ2-3; cdr3_nt: TGTGCCAGCAGTTACCTACGACAGGGTCGGGCAGATACGCAGTATTTT; cdr3_aa: CASSYLRQGRADTQYF
cdr3_length: 14; d_call: -; clone_size: -; v_call: TRBV6-4; j_call: TRBJ2-1; cdr3_nt: TGTGCCAGCAGTCAGGAGGAGGGTACGAGTGAGCAGTTCTTC; cdr3_aa: CASSQEEGTSEQFF
cdr3_length: 14; d_call: TRBD2; clone_size: once; v_call: TRBV2; j_call: TRBJ2-3; cdr3_nt: TGTGCCAGCAGGGCTAGCGGGGGCACAGATACGCAGTATTTT; cdr3_aa: CASRASGGTDTQYF
cdr3_length: 14; d_call: TRBD2; clone_size: -; v_call: TRBV7-9; j_call: TRBJ2-5; cdr3_nt: TGTGCCAGCAGTATACGAGCGGGGCAAGAGACCCAGTACTTC; cdr3_aa: CASSIRAGQETQYF
cdr3_length: 14; d_call: -; clone_size: -; v_call: TRBV2; j_call: TRBJ2-5; cdr3_nt: TGTGCCAGCACCAGCAGGAGGGGGGAAGAGACCCAGTACTTC; cdr3_aa: CASTSRRGEETQYF
cdr3_length: 11; d_call: -; clone_size: -; v_call: TRBV6-2/TRBV6-3; j_call: TRBJ2-7; cdr3_nt: TGTGCCAGCAGTTCCGGACCCGAGCAGTACTTC; cdr3_aa: CASSSGPEQYF
cdr3_length: 16; d_call: -; clone_size: -; v_call: TRBV7-2; j_call: TRBJ2-6; cdr3_nt: TGTGCCAGCAATCCAGGGTGGAGCTCTGGGGCCAACGCCCTGACTTTC; cdr3_aa: CASNPGWSSGANALTF
cdr3_length: 14; d_call: -; clone_size: -; v_call: TRBV5-5; j_call: TRBJ2-7; cdr3_nt: TGTGCCAGCAGCTTGCTAAGGACCACCTACGAGCAGTACTTC; cdr3_aa: CASSLLRTTYEQYF
cdr3_length: 14; d_call: -; clone_size: -; v_call: TRBV9; j_call: TRBJ2-7; cdr3_nt: TGTGCCAGCAGCGCAGACCCACCAGCCTACGAGCAGTACTTC; cdr3_aa: CASSADPPAYEQYF
cdr3_length: 15; d_call: TRBD2; clone_size: few; v_call: TRBV6-2/TRBV6-3; j_call: TRBJ2-7; cdr3_nt: TGTGCCAGCACCCGACGGTCTAGCGGGAGTTACGAGCAGTACTTC; cdr3_aa: CASTRRSSGSYEQYF
cdr3_length: 14; d_call: -; clone_size: -; v_call: TRBV6-5; j_call: TRBJ2-2; cdr3_nt: TGTGCCAGCAGACAACGGGGAGCGGGCGGGGAGCTGTTTTTT; cdr3_aa: CASRQRGAGGELFF
cdr3_length: 14; d_call: -; clone_size: -; v_call: TRBV28; j_call: TRBJ2-3; cdr3_nt: TGTGCCAGCAGACGACAGGCCAGCACGGATACGCAGTATTTT; cdr3_aa: CASRRQASTDTQYF
cdr3_length: 13; d_call: -; clone_size: -; v_call: TRBV5-1; j_call: TRBJ1-2; cdr3_nt: TGCGCCAGCAGCTTCGGACAGTCATATGGCTACACCTTC; cdr3_aa: CASSFGQSYGYTF
cdr3_length: 15; d_call: TRBD2; clone_size: -; v_call: TRBV20-1; j_call: TRBJ2-7; cdr3_nt: TGCAGTGCTAGCCCCCCTAGCGGGGTGAGATACGAGCAGTACTTC; cdr3_aa: CSASPPSGVRYEQYF